The 11 T cell receptor beta chains listed next were all sequenced from one sample in a study of shared clonotypes between healthy human individuals. The data were produced by immunoSEQ multiplex PCR, yet TCRdb's version contains in-frame clones alone and is incomplete. The profile covers roughly 2.1 million clones, with 85% to 95% appearing a single time and under 2% taken by the ten largest. Naive CD8 cells, CD45RO-negative and positively selected for CCR7, excluded terminally differentiated effector memory CD45RA+ cells. The sequencing input was naive CD8+ T cells from PBMCs. These TCRs come from a man between 18 and 29 years old in good health. Some clones in this sample may be carry-over from other donors' samples.

The gene calls are TRBV6-5 and TRBJ2-5; 7 bases agree with TRBD1. The germline CDR1 and CDR2 sequences are MNHEY and SVGAGI. V shed 5 bases, J shed 1 base, and the junction held 4 bases outside the gene matches. This CDR3 spans 14 amino acids. CDR3: CASSPGQVQETQYF. The CDR3, as DNA: TGTGCCAGCAGTCCCGGACAGGTCCAAGAGACCCAGTACTTC.

CDR3: CASSEVGFYGYTF. In DNA form, the CDR3 reads TGTGCCAGCAGTGAAGTGGGATTCTATGGCTACACCTTC. V is TRBV6-1 and J is TRBJ1-2; D not certain. Trimming shortened V by 1 base and J by 4 bases, and 7 bases separated the two germline ends. The germline V gene encodes CDR1 MNHNS and CDR2 SASEGT. The CDR3 has 13 residues.

This chain uses TRBV13 with TRBJ1-3; no clear D. The germline V gene has CDR1 PRHDT and CDR2 FYEKMQ (reference sequence). CDR3 length: 16 amino acids. Trimming removed 5 bases at V and 2 bases at J, with 16 bases between. The CDR3 here is CASSLEGAGTGNTIYF. The CDR3 region has the DNA TGTGCCAGCAGCCTGGAGGGAGCGGGGACTGGAAACACCATATATTTT.

This chain connects TRBV5-8 to TRBJ2-1; D is perhaps TRBD1 (5 bases). V was shortened by 1 base and J by 5 bases, with 10 bases between the two germline ends. The CDR3 has 14 residues. The germline V gene has CDR1 SGHTS and CDR2 YDEGEE. CDR3 in amino acids: CASSLRQGDNEQFF. The CDR3 nucleotides read TGTGCCAGCAGCTTGAGGCAGGGCGACAATGAGCAGTTCTTC. The full variable domain, in which reference TRBV5-8 and TRBJ2-1 provide the parts outside the CDR3, is EAGVTQSPTHLIKTRGQQATLRCSPISGHTSVYWYQQALGLGLQFLLWYDEGEERNRGNFPPRFSGRQFPNYSSELNVNALELEDSALYLCASSLRQGDNEQFFGPGTRLTVL.

This clone has a single count. The rearrangement joins TRBV28 to TRBJ1-2, with a possible D match to TRBD1 (6 bases). Trimming left V 3 bases short and J 8 bases short, with 13 bases between. Germline CDR1 is MDHEN and CDR2 is SYDVKM. The CDR3 has 13 residues. CDR3 region: CASSLDRQNGYTF. CDR3 coding DNA: TGTGCCAGCAGTTTGGACAGACAAAACGGCTACACCTTC.

V usage is TRBV7-2 and J usage is TRBJ1-1; 7 bases agree with TRBD1. Germline values: CDR1 SGHTA, CDR2 FQGNSA. With V trimmed by 7 bases and J by 9 bases, 20 bases remained unmatched. This CDR3 has 16 amino acids. The CDR3 DNA sequence: TGTGCCAGCATCTTTCAAAGGGGGCCAACGGCCCCCAAAGCTTTCTTT. Translation gives CASIFQRGPTAPKAFF.

The CDR3 spells CASSTLAETGANVLTF. The CDR3 region has the DNA TGTGCCAGCAGTACCCTGGCGGAAACCGGGGCCAACGTCCTGACTTTC. This chain links TRBV28 with TRBJ2-6; D unclear. Trimming took off 5 bases at V and 4 bases at J, with 15 bases between the two ends. CDR3 size: 16 residues. Germline assignment: CDR1 MDHEN and CDR2 SYDVKM.

The genes are TRBV27 and TRBJ2-1; 7 bases align to TRBD2. V was pared by 6 bases and J by 4 bases, with 12 bases of the junction left unmatched. The germline CDR1 and CDR2 sequences are MNHEY and SMNVEV (reference sequence). This CDR3 has 16 residues. The CDR3 DNA reads TGTGCCAGCAGCCTTCTCGCGGCGGGAGATTACAATGAGCAGTTCTTC. Translating it yields CASSLLAAGDYNEQFF.

The V gene is TRBV27, the J gene TRBJ2-3; the D call may be TRBD1 or TRBD2 (5 bases each). Germline-derived CDR1 and CDR2 are MNHEY and SMNVEV (reference sequence). CDR3 length equals 15 residues. Trimming took 5 bases from V and 9 from J, leaving 21 bases between them. This chain's CDR3 is CASSPTGTKELTQYF. In DNA form, the CDR3 reads TGTGCCAGCAGTCCCACCGGGACCAAGGAATTGACGCAGTATTTT.

This clone was recorded once. The chain has TRBV9 and TRBJ2-7, with 7 bases aligning to TRBD1. This CDR3 has 15 amino acids. The germline gives CDR1 SGDLS, CDR2 YYNGEE. V dropped 4 bases and J dropped 3; count of bases not matched to a gene: 10. The CDR3: CASSQGQAGFYEQYF. CDR3 nucleotide sequence: TGTGCCAGCAGCCAAGGACAGGCTGGTTTCTACGAGCAGTACTTC.

A word on this clone: The sample holds other DNA sequences that translate to the same CDR3. V gene TRBV9 combines with J gene TRBJ1-3; tentative D call: TRBD1 (6 bases). Trimming pared 3 bases from V and 0 bases from J, leaving 10 bases between. Germline CDR1 is SGDLS and CDR2 is YYNGEE. There are 15 residues in the CDR3. CDR3 in DNA: TGTGCCAGCAGCGCAACAGGGAGCTCTGGAAACACCATATATTTT. Its protein product is CASSATGSSGNTIYF.